Shown below are 22 T cell receptor beta chains from a single sample sequenced in a study of T cells in Graves' hyperthyroidism and ophthalmopathy. TCR beta CDR3 regions were amplified from RNA transcripts. The study used the HTBI primer set for a first-round RT-PCR of the TCR CDR3. Each CDR3 protein gets one entry after TCRdb re-called the multiplex PCR reads with MiXCR. The data contain around 700,000 distinct CDR3 sequences, approximately 19% of them singletons. The sequenced sample was blood. These receptors were obtained from a woman aged 45-59 years with Graves' hyperthyroidism that later progressed to Graves' ophthalmopathy.

There are a few counts of this clonotype. This chain connects TRBV6-5 to TRBJ1-5; D possibly corresponds to TRBD1 (5 bases). This CDR3 contains 15 residues. Germline loops: CDR1 MNHEY, CDR2 SVGAGI. V lost 5 bases and J lost 2, with 13 bases in between. The CDR3 here is CASSTGRDRNQPQHF. CDR3 sequence (DNA): TGTGCCAGCAGTACTGGCAGGGATCGCAATCAGCCCCAGCATTTT.

Points on this clonotype: A much larger clone differs from this one at a single base, so this may be a read error. The chain couples TRBV3-1 to TRBJ1-2; weak D call: TRBD1 (5 bases). This CDR3 is 16 amino acids long. Germline loops: CDR1 LGHDT, CDR2 YNNKEL (reference sequence). For the CDR3, the DNA is TGTGCCAGCAGCCAAGATCCAGGGATTTTTAACTATGACTACACCTTC. Its translation: CASSQDPGIFNYDYTF.

The chain combines TRBV6-5 with TRBJ2-3, with D unclear. Per germline, CDR1 MNHEY and CDR2 SVGAGI. This CDR3 spans 13 amino acids. The V gene lost 4 bases and the J gene lost 1 base, with 6 bases spanning the gap. The CDR3 loop reads CASSSERTDTQYF. CDR3 nucleotides: TGTGCCAGCAGTTCAGAACGCACAGATACGCAGTATTTT.

Ten or more counts support this clonotype. V and J are TRBV3-1 and TRBJ1-1; TRBD1 matches at 7 bases. Germline CDR1 reads LGHDT; CDR2 reads YNNKEL (reference sequence). The CDR3 has 15 amino acids. With V trimmed by 3 bases and J by 5 bases, 9 bases remained unmatched. CDR3 nucleotides: TGTGCCAGCAGCCAGGGTGACAGGGCAGTGACTGAAGCTTTCTTT. It specifies CASSQGDRAVTEAFF.

This clonotype occurred many times. The chain couples TRBV3-1 to TRBJ2-7; TRBD1 is a possible D gene (6 bases). CDR1 and CDR2 (germline): LGHDT, YNNKEL (reference sequence). The CDR3 contains 15 residues. V lost 2 bases, J lost 2 bases, and 13 bases lay in between. This chain's CDR3 is CASSQSATGTYEQYF. Written as DNA, the CDR3 is TGTGCCAGCAGCCAATCGGCGACAGGTACCTACGAGCAGTACTTC.

This clonotype appeared many times. This sequence joins TRBV30 and TRBJ2-1; TRBD2 agrees at 14 bases. After removal of 1 base from V and 6 bases from J, the junction contained 5 bases not matched to a gene. The CDR3 has 16 amino acids. Per germline, CDR1 GTSNPN and CDR2 SVGIG (reference sequence). The CDR3 here is CAWSGTSGGTLNEQFF. DNA for the CDR3: TGTGCCTGGAGTGGGACTAGCGGGGGGACCCTCAATGAGCAGTTCTTC.

This clonotype was picked up one time. The junction departs from the called germline gene at one end, perhaps through a read error. V usage is TRBV15 and J usage is TRBJ2-5; the D is unclear. The germline V gene encodes CDR1 LNHNV and CDR2 YYDKDF (reference sequence). The CDR3 length is 12 residues. The CDR3 loop reads CATQGSKEAQYF. The CDR3 region has the DNA TGTGCCACCCAAGGATCCAAAGAGGCCCAGTACTTC. The whole variable domain, filled in from reference TRBV15 and TRBJ2-5, reads DAMVIQNPRYQVTQFGKPVTLSCSQTLNHNVMYWYQQKSSQAPKLLFHYYDKDFNNEADTPDNFQSRRPNTSFCFLDIRSPGLGDTAMYLCATQGSKEAQYFGPGTRLLVL.

The rearrangement joins TRBV6-1 to TRBJ2-7, with 11 positions matching TRBD1. The V segment lost 3 bases and the J segment 5 bases; nucleotides outside the gene matches: 12. CDR3 length: 17 amino acids. Germline CDR1 and CDR2: MNHNS and SASEGT. The CDR3 here is CASSDLRGGQGANEQYF. CDR3 DNA sequence: TGTGCCAGCAGTGACCTGAGGGGCGGACAGGGGGCAAACGAGCAGTACTTC.

The chain employs TRBV29-1 and TRBJ2-3; the D gene is possibly TRBD2 (5 bases). CDR1 SQVTM and CDR2 ANQGSEA come from the germline V gene. The CDR3 is 14 residues long. Trimming took off 4 bases at V and 0 bases at J, with 11 bases between the two ends. As DNA, the CDR3 is TGCAGCGTTGTGGCGGGCTATAGCACAGATACGCAGTATTTT. It encodes CSVVAGYSTDTQYF.

A single count supports this clonotype. The chain uses TRBV4-1 and TRBJ2-5; 10 positions match TRBD2. The germline CDR1 and CDR2 sequences are MGHRA and YSYEKL. The length of the CDR3 is 16 residues. V lost 1 base to trimming and J lost 3 bases; unmatched junction nucleotides: 5. CDR3 in DNA: TGCGCCAGCAGCCAAGCAGCGGGGGGGCCAGAAGAGACCCAGTACTTC. Protein sequence: CASSQAAGGPEETQYF.

This clonotype came up a few times. No DNA is shown, since the ends of the CDR3 on it are uncertain; the CDR3 is the one TCRdb lists. This chain uses TRBV24-1 with TRBJ2-1; TRBD1 is the table's D call and was not checked against the DNA. The germline CDR1 and CDR2 sequences are KGHDR and SFDVKD. The CDR3 numbers 13 amino acids, ends counted. CDR3 in amino acids: CATSVGFGTGLFF.

This clonotype was counted a few times. V gene TRBV11-2 combines with J gene TRBJ1-1, with unresolved D. Per germline, CDR1 SGHAT and CDR2 FQNNGV. V lost 2 bases, J lost 12 bases, and 16 bases lay in between. The CDR3 contains 13 residues. The DNA of the CDR3 is TGTGCCAGCAGCTTATTCCGGGATAGTGGGACTTTCTTT. It is translated as CASSLFRDSGTFF. The whole variable domain, filled in from reference TRBV11-2 and TRBJ1-1, reads EAGVAQSPRYKIIEKRQSVAFWCNPISGHATLYWYQQILGQGPKLLIQFQNNGVVDDSQLPKDRFSAERLKGVDSTLKIQPAKLEDSAVYLCASSLFRDSGTFFGQGTRLTVV.

The chain recombines TRBV20-1 with TRBJ1-6, with unresolved D. There are 17 residues in the CDR3. Trimming cost V 0 bases and J 9 bases, with 21 bases left between them. Germline lookup yields CDR1 DFQATT and CDR2 SNEGSKA (reference sequence). The CDR3 DNA follows: TGCAGTGCTAGAGACGCTGGTCCCACAGTCGCGGCTTCACCCCTCCACTTT. Translating it yields CSARDAGPTVAASPLHF.

This clonotype was recorded many times. The chain combines TRBV7-2 with TRBJ2-5, with 10 bases lining up with TRBD2. The CDR3 has 15 amino acids. The V and J ends lost 4 bases and 4 bases, in that order; junction bases with no gene match: 6. The germline gives CDR1 SGHTA, CDR2 FQGNSA. The CDR3 coding sequence is TGTGCCAGCAGCTCCAGGAGCGGGGGGGCAGAGACCCAGTACTTC. Its translation: CASSSRSGGAETQYF.

A remark on this clonotype: This sequence may be a read error, since a much larger clone differs from it by one base. This chain joins TRBV30 and TRBJ1-1; D remains unclear. V was shortened by 1 base and J by 10 bases, with 10 bases between the two germline ends. There are 11 residues in the CDR3. The germline V gene has CDR1 GTSNPN and CDR2 SVGIG (reference sequence). The CDR3 coding sequence is TGTGCCTGGAGTGGACGGTCGGGAGCTTTCTTT. This encodes CAWSGRSGAFF. The entire variable domain, with the rest obtained from reference TRBV30 and TRBJ1-1, is as follows: SQTIHQWPATLVQPVGSPLSLECTVEGTSNPNLYWYRQAAGRGLQLLFYSVGIGQISSEVPQNLSASRPQDRQFILSSKKLLLSDSGFYLCAWSGRSGAFFGQGTRLTVV.

This clonotype was recorded many times. V usage is TRBV20-1 and J usage is TRBJ2-2; the match to TRBD1 covers 8 bases. The CDR3 consists of 16 residues. V dropped 1 base and J dropped 4; count of bases not matched to a gene: 8. Germline lookup yields CDR1 DFQATT and CDR2 SNEGSKA (reference sequence). The CDR3 protein is CSARGQGQEVTGELFF. The CDR3 bases are TGCAGTGCTAGAGGGCAGGGACAGGAGGTCACCGGGGAGCTGTTTTTT.

This clonotype was counted a few times. This sequence joins TRBV29-1 and TRBJ1-1, with D possibly TRBD1 on 5 matching bases. This CDR3 is 13 amino acids long. Per the germline V gene, CDR1 is SQVTM and CDR2 is ANQGSEA. Between the trimmed V and J ends, which lost 4 bases and 3 bases, there was a span of 12 bases. The CDR3: CSVGSQGDTEAFF. CDR3 nucleotides: TGCAGCGTTGGTTCGCAGGGTGACACTGAAGCTTTCTTT.

This chain connects TRBV5-6 to TRBJ2-2; D remains unclear. Per germline, CDR1 SGHDT and CDR2 YYEEEE. Trimming took off 2 bases at V and 3 bases at J, with 11 bases between the two ends. The CDR3 consists of 15 residues. The CDR3 DNA is TGTGCCAGCAGCTTAGGGTATCTGGACACCGGGGAGCTGTTTTTT. It is translated as CASSLGYLDTGELFF.

The chain couples TRBV9 to TRBJ2-3, with no clear D. The CDR3 is 15 amino acids. The V end was cut by 2 bases, the J end by 0 bases, with 10 bases between. In germline, CDR1 is SGDLS, CDR2 YYNGEE. This chain's CDR3 is CASSVRALSTDTQYF. In nucleotides, the CDR3 is TGTGCCAGCAGCGTTCGGGCTCTGAGCACAGATACGCAGTATTTT.

This clonotype was picked up many times. The chain uses TRBV5-1 and TRBJ2-3; perhaps TRBD1 as D (6 bases). This CDR3 has 17 amino acids. Trimming took off 0 bases at V and 3 bases at J, with 17 bases between the two ends. CDR1 and CDR2 (germline): SGHRS, YFSETQ. The CDR3 protein is CASSLDRRGRGTDTQYF. The CDR3 bases are TGCGCCAGCAGCTTGGATAGAAGGGGGAGAGGGACAGATACGCAGTATTTT. Supplemented by reference TRBV5-1 and TRBJ2-3, the full variable domain reads KAGVTQTPRYLIKTRGQQVTLSCSPISGHRSVSWYQQTPGQGLQFLFEYFSETQRNKGNFPGRFSGRQFSNSRSEMNVSTLELGDSALYLCASSLDRRGRGTDTQYFGPGTRLTVL.

The gene calls are TRBV6-1 and TRBJ1-1, with TRBD1 identical over 7 bases. The germline V gene encodes CDR1 MNHNS and CDR2 SASEGT. The length of the CDR3 is 13 residues. J gave up 0 bases and V 8 bases, and 3 bases lay outside the gene matches. For the CDR3, the DNA is TGTGCCAGCGGGGGACAGTTGAACACTGAAGCTTTCTTT. This sequence encodes CASGGQLNTEAFF.

This clonotype was counted ten times or more. The V and J genes are TRBV20-1 and TRBJ1-3, with D tentatively TRBD1 (5 bases). This CDR3 is built from 14 residues. V lost 3 bases and J 1 base, leaving 10 bases between the germline ends. Germline-derived CDR1 and CDR2 are DFQATT and SNEGSKA (reference sequence). CDR3 nucleotide sequence: TGCAGTGCTAGGGGACGGAATTCTGGAAACACCATATATTTT. Amino acids: CSARGRNSGNTIYF.